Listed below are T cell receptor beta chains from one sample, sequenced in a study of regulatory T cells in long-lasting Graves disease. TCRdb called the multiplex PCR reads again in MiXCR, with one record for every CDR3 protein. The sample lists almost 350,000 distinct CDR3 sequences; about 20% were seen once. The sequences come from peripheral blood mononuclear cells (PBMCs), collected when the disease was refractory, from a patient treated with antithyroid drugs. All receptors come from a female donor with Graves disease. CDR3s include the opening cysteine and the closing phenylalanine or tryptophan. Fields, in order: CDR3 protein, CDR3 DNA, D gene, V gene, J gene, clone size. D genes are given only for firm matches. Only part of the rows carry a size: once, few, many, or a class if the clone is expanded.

CDR3aa: CASSSDSEAFF; CDR3nt: TGTGCCAGCAGCTCGGACAGTGAAGCTTTCTTT; d_gene: NA; v_gene: TRBV11-3; j_gene: TRBJ1-1; abundance: many
CDR3aa: CSAWTPGETQYF; CDR3nt: TGCAGTGCCTGGACACCCGGAGAGACCCAGTACTTC; d_gene: NA; v_gene: TRBV20-1; j_gene: TRBJ2-5; abundance: many
CDR3aa: CASSLARGGSNQPQHF; CDR3nt: TGTGCCAGCAGCTTGGCCCGGGGGGGTAGCAATCAGCCCCAGCATTTT; d_gene: NA; v_gene: TRBV12-3/TRBV12-4; j_gene: TRBJ1-5; abundance: NA
CDR3aa: CASSLVGQGATEAFF; CDR3nt: TGCGCCAGCAGCTTGGTCGGACAGGGGGCCACTGAAGCTTTCTTT; d_gene: TRBD1; v_gene: TRBV5-1; j_gene: TRBJ1-1; abundance: few
CDR3aa: CASSPASGPGELFF; CDR3nt: TGTGCCAGCTCACCGGCTAGCGGGCCCGGGGAGCTGTTTTTT; d_gene: TRBD2; v_gene: TRBV18; j_gene: TRBJ2-2; abundance: NA
CDR3aa: CASSETSTERTYEQYF; CDR3nt: TGTGCCAGCAGTGAAACTTCCACAGAGCGGACCTACGAGCAGTACTTC; d_gene: NA; v_gene: TRBV2; j_gene: TRBJ2-7; abundance: many
CDR3aa: CASSSMGGTDIEAFF; CDR3nt: TGTGCCAGCAGTTCTATGGGTGGGACAGATATTGAAGCTTTCTTT; d_gene: TRBD1; v_gene: TRBV6-2/TRBV6-3; j_gene: TRBJ1-1; abundance: NA
CDR3aa: CASSFRGGAETQYF; CDR3nt: TGTGCCAGCAGCTTTAGGGGTGGGGCAGAGACCCAGTACTTC; d_gene: NA; v_gene: TRBV7-2; j_gene: TRBJ2-5; abundance: many
CDR3aa: CASSPQANGYNPPLHF; CDR3nt: TGTGCCAGCAGCCCCCAAGCCAACGGGTATAATCCACCCCTCCACTTT; d_gene: NA; v_gene: TRBV6-4; j_gene: TRBJ1-6; abundance: NA
CDR3aa: CASSWMEGTGAFF; CDR3nt: TGTGCCAGCAGCTGGATGGAGGGCACTGGAGCTTTCTTT; d_gene: NA; v_gene: TRBV11-2; j_gene: TRBJ1-1; abundance: few
CDR3aa: CASSLEGLGYEQYF; CDR3nt: TGCGCCAGCAGCTTAGAGGGCCTAGGCTACGAGCAGTACTTC; d_gene: NA; v_gene: TRBV5-1; j_gene: TRBJ2-7; abundance: NA
CDR3aa: CASGYSLGGQPQHF; CDR3nt: TGTGCCAGCGGATACAGTCTAGGGGGGCAGCCCCAGCATTTT; d_gene: NA; v_gene: TRBV2; j_gene: TRBJ1-5; abundance: many
CDR3aa: CASSPTSDSIQYF; CDR3nt: TGTGCCAGTAGTCCGACTAGCGATAGCATTCAGTACTTC; d_gene: TRBD2; v_gene: TRBV19; j_gene: TRBJ2-4; abundance: NA
CDR3aa: CASSHRQSDTIYF; CDR3nt: TGTGCCAGCAGCCATCGGCAGTCTGACACCATATATTTT; d_gene: NA; v_gene: TRBV14; j_gene: TRBJ1-3; abundance: NA
CDR3aa: CAISESMRSTGGDSPLHF; CDR3nt: TGTGCCATCAGTGAGTCGATGCGCAGCACAGGGGGCGATTCACCCCTCCACTTT; d_gene: TRBD1; v_gene: TRBV10-3; j_gene: TRBJ1-6; abundance: many
CDR3aa: CASSLSFPGTNFGDGEGCEQYF; CDR3nt: TGTGCCAGCAGTTTAAGCTTCCCTGGGACCAATTTTGGGGACGGAGAGGGATGCGAGCAGTACTTC; d_gene: NA; v_gene: TRBV12-3/TRBV12-4; j_gene: TRBJ2-7; abundance: many
CDR3aa: CASSYSMGAPTRAQHF; CDR3nt: TGTGCCAGCAGTTACTCGATGGGGGCCCCTACAAGAGCCCAGCATTTT; d_gene: NA; v_gene: TRBV6-6; j_gene: TRBJ1-5; abundance: many
CDR3aa: CASRLRGTYNQPQHF; CDR3nt: TGTGCCAGCAGGCTCAGAGGGACGTACAATCAGCCCCAGCATTTT; d_gene: NA; v_gene: TRBV28; j_gene: TRBJ1-5; abundance: many
CDR3aa: CASSSGTSGGAAGELFF; CDR3nt: TGTGCCAGCAGTTCCGGGACTAGCGGGGGGGCCGCCGGGGAGCTGTTTTTT; d_gene: TRBD2; v_gene: TRBV27; j_gene: TRBJ2-2; abundance: NA
CDR3aa: CAWSAMGHTEAFF; CDR3nt: TGTGCCTGGAGTGCGATGGGGCACACTGAAGCTTTCTTT; d_gene: NA; v_gene: TRBV30; j_gene: TRBJ1-1; abundance: many
CDR3aa: CASSLRPGQGSEKLFF; CDR3nt: TGTGCCAGCAGCTTAAGGCCCGGACAGGGGAGTGAAAAACTGTTTTTT; d_gene: TRBD1; v_gene: TRBV7-2; j_gene: TRBJ1-4; abundance: many
CDR3aa: CASSQEGDRGLNQPQHF; CDR3nt: TGCGCCAGCAGCCAAGAAGGGGACAGGGGGCTCAATCAGCCCCAGCATTTT; d_gene: TRBD1; v_gene: TRBV4-1; j_gene: TRBJ1-5; abundance: NA
CDR3aa: CSVGSPEKLFF; CDR3nt: TGCAGCGTTGGTAGCCCTGAAAAACTGTTTTTT; d_gene: NA; v_gene: TRBV29-1; j_gene: TRBJ1-4; abundance: NA